This TCR beta chain was documented in a study of PD-L1 blockade in urothelial cancer. Whole-study context: Timepoints chosen for blood analysis were 3 weeks (second dose) and 6 weeks after treatment start. Per blood sample, T cells had a median of around 150,000.

The assay was immunoSEQ multiplex PCR, and TCRdb's table has in-frame clones only and misses some. The profile shows 70,000 to 90,000 clones, around 85% of them singletons. Documented time point: pretreatment peripheral blood. Here the sequenced sample was PBMCs, taken around atezolizumab (anti-PD-L1) treatment. The receptor was isolated from a man aged 55 to 70 with urothelial cancer.

The CDR3 region has the DNA TGCGCCAGCAGCCAAAACGGCCAGGGGGCTGAAAAACTGTTTTTT. Protein product: CASSQNGQGAEKLFF. The chain employs TRBV4-3 and TRBJ1-4, with 8 nucleotides matching TRBD1. Per germline, CDR1 LGHNA and CDR2 YSLEER. The CDR3 loop spans 15 amino acids. The ends lost 2 bases at V and 7 bases at J; junction bases unmatched: 6.